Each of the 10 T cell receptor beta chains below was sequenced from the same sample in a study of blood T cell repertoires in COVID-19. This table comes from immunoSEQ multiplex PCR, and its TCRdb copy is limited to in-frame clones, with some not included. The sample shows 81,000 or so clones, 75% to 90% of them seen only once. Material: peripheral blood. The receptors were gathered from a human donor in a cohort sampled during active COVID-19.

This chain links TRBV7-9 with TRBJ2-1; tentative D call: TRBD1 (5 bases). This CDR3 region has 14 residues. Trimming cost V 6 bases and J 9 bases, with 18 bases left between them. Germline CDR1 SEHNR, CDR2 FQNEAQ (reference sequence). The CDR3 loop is CASSQTPPQGEQFF. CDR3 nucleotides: TGTGCCAGCAGTCAAACTCCCCCGCAGGGTGAGCAGTTCTTC.

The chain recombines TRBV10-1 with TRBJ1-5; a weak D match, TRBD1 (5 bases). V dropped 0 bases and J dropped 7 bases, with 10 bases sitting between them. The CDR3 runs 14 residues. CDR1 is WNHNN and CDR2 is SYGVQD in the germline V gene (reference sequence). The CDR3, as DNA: TGCGCCAGCAGTGAGTCCAGGGTTGGCCAGCCCCAGCATTTT. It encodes CASSESRVGQPQHF.

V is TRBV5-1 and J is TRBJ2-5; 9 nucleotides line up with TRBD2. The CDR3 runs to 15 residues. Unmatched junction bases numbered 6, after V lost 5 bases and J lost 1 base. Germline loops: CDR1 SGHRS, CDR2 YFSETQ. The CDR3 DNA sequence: TGCGCCAGCAGGCCATTTAGCGGGGGCCAAGAGACCCAGTACTTC. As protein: CASRPFSGGQETQYF.

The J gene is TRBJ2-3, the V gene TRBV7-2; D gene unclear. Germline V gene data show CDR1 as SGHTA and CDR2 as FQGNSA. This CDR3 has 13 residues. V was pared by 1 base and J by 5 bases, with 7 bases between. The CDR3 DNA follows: TGTGCCAGCAGCTTAGTGGGCAGAGATACGCAGTATTTT. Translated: CASSLVGRDTQYF. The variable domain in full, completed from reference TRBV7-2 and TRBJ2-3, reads GAGVSQSPSNKVTEKGKDVELRCDPISGHTALYWYRQSLGQGLEFLIYFQGNSAPDKSGLPSDRFSAERTGGSVSTLTIQRTQQEDSAVYLCASSLVGRDTQYFGPGTRLTVL.

The DNA for the CDR3 is TGCGCCAGCAGCTTGGCCGCAGGTGCAGGTCGGAATGAGCAGTTCTTC. This sequence encodes CASSLAAGAGRNEQFF. The chain recombines TRBV5-1 with TRBJ2-1; D is undetermined. Deletions cut 0 bases from V and 7 bases from J, with 17 bases between. Germline V gene data show CDR1 as SGHRS and CDR2 as YFSETQ. The CDR3 consists of 16 residues.

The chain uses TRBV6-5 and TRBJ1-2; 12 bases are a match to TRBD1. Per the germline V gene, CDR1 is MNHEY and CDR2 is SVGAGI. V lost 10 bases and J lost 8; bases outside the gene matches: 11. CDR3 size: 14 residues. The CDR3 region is CATIYRDRGRGYTF. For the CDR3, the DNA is TGTGCCACCATATATCGGGACAGGGGGCGAGGCTACACCTTC.

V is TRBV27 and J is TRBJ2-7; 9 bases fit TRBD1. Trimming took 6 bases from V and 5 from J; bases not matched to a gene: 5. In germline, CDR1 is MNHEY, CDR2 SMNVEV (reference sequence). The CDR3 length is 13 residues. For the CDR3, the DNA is TGTGCCAGCAGCCTGACAGGGGGGCACGAGCAGTACTTC. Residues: CASSLTGGHEQYF.

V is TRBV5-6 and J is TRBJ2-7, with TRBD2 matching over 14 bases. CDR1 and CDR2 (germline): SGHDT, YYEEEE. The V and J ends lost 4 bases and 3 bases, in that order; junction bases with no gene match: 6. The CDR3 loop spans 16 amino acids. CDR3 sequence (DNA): TGTGCCAGCAGCGGGGGACTAGCGGGGGTCCACTACGAGCAGTACTTC. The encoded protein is CASSGGLAGVHYEQYF.

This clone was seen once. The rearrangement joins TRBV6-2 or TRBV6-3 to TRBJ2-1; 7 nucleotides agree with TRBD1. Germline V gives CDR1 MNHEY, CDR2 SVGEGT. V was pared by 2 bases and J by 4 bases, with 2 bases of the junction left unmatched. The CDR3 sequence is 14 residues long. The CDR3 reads CASSYKGQYNEQFF. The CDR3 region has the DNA TGTGCCAGCAGTTACAAGGGACAGTACAATGAGCAGTTCTTC.

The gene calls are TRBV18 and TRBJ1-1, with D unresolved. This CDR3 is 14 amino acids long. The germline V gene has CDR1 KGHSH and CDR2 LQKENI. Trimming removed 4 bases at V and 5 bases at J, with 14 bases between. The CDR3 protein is CASSRDIMETEAFF. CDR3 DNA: TGTGCCAGCTCACGCGACATTATGGAAACTGAAGCTTTCTTT.